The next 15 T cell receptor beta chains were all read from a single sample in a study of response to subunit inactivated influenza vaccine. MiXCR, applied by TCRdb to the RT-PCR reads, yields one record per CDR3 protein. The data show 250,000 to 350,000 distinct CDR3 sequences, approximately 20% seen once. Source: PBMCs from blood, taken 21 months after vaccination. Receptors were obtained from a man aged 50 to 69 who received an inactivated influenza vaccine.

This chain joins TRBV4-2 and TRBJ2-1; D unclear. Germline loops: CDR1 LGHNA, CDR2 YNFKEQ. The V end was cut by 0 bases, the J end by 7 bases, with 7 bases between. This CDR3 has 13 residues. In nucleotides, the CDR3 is TGTGCCAGCAGCCAAGAAGGCTGGAATGAGCAGTTCTTC. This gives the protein CASSQEGWNEQFF.

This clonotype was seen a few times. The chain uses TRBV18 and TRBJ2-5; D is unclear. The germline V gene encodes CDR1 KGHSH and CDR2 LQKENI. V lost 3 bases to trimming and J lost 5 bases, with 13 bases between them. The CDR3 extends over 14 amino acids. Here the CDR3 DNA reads TGTGCCAGCTCACCCCATATAACCGGGGAGACCCAGTACTTC. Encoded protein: CASSPHITGETQYF.

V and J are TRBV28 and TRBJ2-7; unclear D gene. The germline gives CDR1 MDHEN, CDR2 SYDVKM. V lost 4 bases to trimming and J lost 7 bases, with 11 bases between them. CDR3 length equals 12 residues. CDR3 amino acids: CASSSGQWEQYF. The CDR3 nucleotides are TGTGCCAGCAGTTCGGGCCAGTGGGAGCAGTACTTC.

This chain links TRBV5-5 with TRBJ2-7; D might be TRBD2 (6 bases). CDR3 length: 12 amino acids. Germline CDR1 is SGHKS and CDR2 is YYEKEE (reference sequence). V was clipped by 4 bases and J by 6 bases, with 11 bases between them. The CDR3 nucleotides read TGTGCCAGCAGCCCGGGGAGGAGCGAGCAGTACTTC. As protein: CASSPGRSEQYF.

The CDR3 here is CASSPDPPGADTQYF. Here the CDR3 DNA reads TGTGCCAGCAGCCCCGATCCTCCAGGGGCAGATACGCAGTATTTT. This chain joins TRBV12-3 or TRBV12-4 and TRBJ2-3; a weak D match, TRBD1 (6 bases). This CDR3 has 15 residues. Trimming took off 6 bases at V and 4 bases at J, with 17 bases between the two ends.

CDR3 protein: CASSLGGVPSYEQYF. The CDR3 DNA sequence: TGTGCCAGCTCTCTTGGCGGGGTCCCTTCCTACGAGCAGTACTTC. The chain links TRBV11-2 to TRBJ2-7, with D possibly matching TRBD2 (6 bases). With 8 bases removed from V and 1 base from J, the gap between germline ends came to 18 bases. CDR1 is SGHAT, CDR2 FQNNGV, per germline. There are 15 residues in the CDR3.

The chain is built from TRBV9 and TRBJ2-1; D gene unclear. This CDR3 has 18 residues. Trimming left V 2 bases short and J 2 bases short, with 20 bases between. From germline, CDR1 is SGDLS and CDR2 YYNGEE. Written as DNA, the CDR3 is TGTGCCAGCAGCGTCCCCCCCTTAGAAGGGAAAACCTACAATGAGCAGTTCTTC. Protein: CASSVPPLEGKTYNEQFF.

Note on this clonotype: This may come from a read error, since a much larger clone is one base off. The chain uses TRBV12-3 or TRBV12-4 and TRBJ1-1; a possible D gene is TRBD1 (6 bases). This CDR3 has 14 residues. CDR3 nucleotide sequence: TGTGCCAGCAGTTACGGGACACCGAACACTGTAGCTTTCTTT. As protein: CASSYGTPNTVAFF.

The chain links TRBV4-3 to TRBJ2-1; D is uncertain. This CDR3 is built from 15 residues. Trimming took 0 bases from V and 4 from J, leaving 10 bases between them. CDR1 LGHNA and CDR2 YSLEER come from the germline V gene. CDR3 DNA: TGCGCCAGCAGCCAAGATAAGCTCGGGTACAATGAGCAGTTCTTC. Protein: CASSQDKLGYNEQFF.

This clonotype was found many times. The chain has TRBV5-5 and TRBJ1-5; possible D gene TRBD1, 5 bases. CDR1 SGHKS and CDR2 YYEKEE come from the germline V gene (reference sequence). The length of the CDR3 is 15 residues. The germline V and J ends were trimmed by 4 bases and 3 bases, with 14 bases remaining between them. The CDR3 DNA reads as TGTGCCAGCAGCCGGGGGGGTTTCGACAATCAGCCCCAGCATTTT. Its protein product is CASSRGGFDNQPQHF.

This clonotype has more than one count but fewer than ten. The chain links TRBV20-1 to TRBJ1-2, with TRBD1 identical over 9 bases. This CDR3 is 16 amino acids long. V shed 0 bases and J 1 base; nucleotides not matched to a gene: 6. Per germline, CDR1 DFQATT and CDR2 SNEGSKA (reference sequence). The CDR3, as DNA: TGCAGTGCTAGAGATCTTTGGACAGGGGATAACTATGGCTACACCTTC. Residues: CSARDLWTGDNYGYTF.

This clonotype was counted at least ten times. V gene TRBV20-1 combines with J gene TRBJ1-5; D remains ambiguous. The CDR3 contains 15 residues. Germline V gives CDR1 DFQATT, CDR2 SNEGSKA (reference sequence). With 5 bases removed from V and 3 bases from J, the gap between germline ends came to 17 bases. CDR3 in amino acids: CSAPTGYGPNQPQHF. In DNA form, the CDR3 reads TGCAGTGCTCCTACCGGGTATGGGCCCAATCAGCCCCAGCATTTT.

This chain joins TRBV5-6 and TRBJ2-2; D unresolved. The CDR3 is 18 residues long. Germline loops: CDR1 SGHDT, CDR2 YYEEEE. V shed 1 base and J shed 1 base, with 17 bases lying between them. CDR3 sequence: CASSLWMGGGMNTGELFF. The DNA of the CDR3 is TGTGCCAGCAGCTTGTGGATGGGTGGTGGAATGAACACCGGGGAGCTGTTTTTT.

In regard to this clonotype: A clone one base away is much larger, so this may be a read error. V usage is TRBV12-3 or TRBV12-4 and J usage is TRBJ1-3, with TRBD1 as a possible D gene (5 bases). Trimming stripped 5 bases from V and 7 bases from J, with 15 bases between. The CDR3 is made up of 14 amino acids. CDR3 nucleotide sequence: TGTGCCAGCAGTCCGGGGCTAGGGAGTAACACCATATATTTT. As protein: CASSPGLGSNTIYF.

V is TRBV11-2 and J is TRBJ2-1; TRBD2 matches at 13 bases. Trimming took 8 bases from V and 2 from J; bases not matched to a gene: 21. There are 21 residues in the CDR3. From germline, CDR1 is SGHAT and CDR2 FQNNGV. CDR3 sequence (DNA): TGTGCCAGCCGCTCCACCCCGGGACTAGCGGGAAGACCTAGCACCTACAATGAGCAGTTCTTC. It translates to CASRSTPGLAGRPSTYNEQFF.